The 9 T cell receptor beta chains below were found in one sample sequenced in a study of T cell responses to AZD1222 COVID-19 vaccine. Assay: immunoSEQ multiplex PCR; the TCRdb copy retains only in-frame clones and omits some. Of about 100,000 clones listed, about 83% are singletons. The sample here was peripheral blood, taken on day 0 of AZD1222 vaccination. Receptor source: an adult in good health.

V is TRBV4-1 and J is TRBJ1-6; 7 bases match TRBD1. The J segment lost 7 bases and the V segment lost 0 bases, leaving 3 bases of the junction unmatched. The germline V gene has CDR1 MGHRA and CDR2 YSYEKL. The CDR3 has 15 amino acids. The CDR3 coding sequence is TGCGCCAGCAGCCAAGATACGACAGGGAATTCACCCCTCCACTTT. It encodes CASSQDTTGNSPLHF.

J is TRBJ2-1 and V is TRBV29-1; D unclear. In germline, CDR1 is SQVTM, CDR2 ANQGSEA. The CDR3 totals 12 residues. Between the trimmed V and J ends, which lost 5 bases and 9 bases, there was a span of 14 bases. The CDR3 is CSVLPDVSEQFF. CDR3 in DNA: TGCAGCGTTTTACCGGACGTCTCTGAGCAGTTCTTC.

The CDR3 DNA reads TGTGCCAGCAGTTACTCGAGGGACGGACAGCCCCAGCATTTT. Translating gives CASSYSRDGQPQHF. The rearrangement joins TRBV6-5 to TRBJ1-5; D possibly corresponds to TRBD1 (5 bases). Per the germline V gene, CDR1 is MNHEY and CDR2 is SVGAGI. The CDR3 spans 14 residues. Trimming removed 0 bases at V and 7 bases at J, with 10 bases between.

The J gene is TRBJ1-1, the V gene TRBV9; 7 bases fit TRBD1. The CDR3 is 14 residues long. The germline V gene encodes CDR1 SGDLS and CDR2 YYNGEE. V was pared by 0 bases and J by 2 bases, with 1 base of the junction left unmatched. The CDR3 sequence: CASSVDRGNTEAFF. In DNA, the CDR3 is TGTGCCAGCAGCGTAGACAGGGGTAACACTGAAGCTTTCTTT.

CDR3: CASSLDGGTNNSPLHF. Written as DNA, the CDR3 is TGTGCCAGCAGCTTAGACGGCGGGACAAATAATTCACCCCTCCACTTT. The chain combines TRBV7-2 with TRBJ1-6; D is possibly TRBD1 (6 bases). V was shortened by 1 base and J by 5 bases, with 12 bases between the two germline ends. Germline V CDR1 and CDR2: SGHTA, FQGNSA. CDR3 length: 16 amino acids.

This clone has a single count. The rearrangement joins TRBV5-1 to TRBJ2-5; D may be TRBD1 (6 bases). The V gene lost 5 bases and the J gene lost 5 bases, with 19 bases spanning the gap. CDR1 is SGHRS, CDR2 YFSETQ, per germline. The CDR3 runs 15 residues. The CDR3, as DNA: TGCGCCAGCAGACCAACCGGACAGATTAGGGAGACCCAGTACTTC. Its translation: CASRPTGQIRETQYF.

The chain employs TRBV7-9 and TRBJ2-2; tentatively, D is TRBD1 (5 bases). Trimming stripped 2 bases from V and 0 bases from J, with 13 bases between. There are 17 residues in the CDR3. Germline CDR1 reads SEHNR; CDR2 reads FQNEAQ (reference sequence). CDR3 coding DNA: TGTGCCAGCAGCTTAAGCCGTCAGGGCGCGAACACCGGGGAGCTGTTTTTT. Protein product: CASSLSRQGANTGELFF.

The chain has TRBV6-5 and TRBJ2-5; D tentatively reads TRBD1 or TRBD2 (5 bases each). Trimming pared 5 bases from V and 0 bases from J, leaving 7 bases between. The CDR3 totals 13 residues. Germline assignment: CDR1 MNHEY and CDR2 SVGAGI. The CDR3 is CASSTGHQETQYF. The CDR3 DNA reads as TGTGCCAGCAGTACGGGACACCAAGAGACCCAGTACTTC.

The genes are TRBV7-9 and TRBJ1-2, with a tentative D call TRBD1 (6 bases). The CDR3 sequence is 16 residues long. The germline CDR1 and CDR2 sequences are SEHNR and FQNEAQ (reference sequence). Trimming pared 5 bases from V and 4 bases from J, leaving 20 bases between. The CDR3 reads CASSPPYRALSYGYTF. The DNA for the CDR3 is TGTGCCAGCAGCCCACCTTACAGGGCTCTCTCCTATGGCTACACCTTC.